This T cell receptor (beta chain) was identified in a study of identical twins. In this sample, this clonotype turned up many times. All donors comprised healthy Caucasians. TCRdb reprocessed the 5' RACE reads with MiXCR, giving one entry per CDR3 protein. The sample has around 1.7 million distinct CDR3 sequences, around a third seen once. The source is a newborn girl in good health. The sequencing sample was made of cord blood.

The CDR3 nucleotides read TGTGCCAGCAGCTTAGATGTGACAAGCTCCTACGAGCAGTACTTC. Protein: CASSLDVTSSYEQYF. The chain recombines TRBV11-2 with TRBJ2-7; D ambiguous. The CDR3 is 15 residues long. V was shortened by 0 bases and J by 0 bases, with 9 bases between the two germline ends. Germline V gene data show CDR1 as SGHAT and CDR2 as FQNNGV.